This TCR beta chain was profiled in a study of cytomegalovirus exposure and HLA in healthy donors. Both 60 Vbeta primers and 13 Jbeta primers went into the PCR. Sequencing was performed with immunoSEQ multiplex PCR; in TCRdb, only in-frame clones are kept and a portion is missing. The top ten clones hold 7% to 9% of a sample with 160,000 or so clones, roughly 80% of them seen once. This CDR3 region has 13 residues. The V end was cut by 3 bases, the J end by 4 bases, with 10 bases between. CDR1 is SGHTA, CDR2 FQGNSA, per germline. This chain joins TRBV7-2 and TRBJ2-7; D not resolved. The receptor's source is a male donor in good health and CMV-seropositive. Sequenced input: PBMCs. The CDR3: CASSFQDRYEQYF. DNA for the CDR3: TGTGCCAGCAGCTTTCAAGATCGGTACGAGCAGTACTTC.